The rows below give T cell receptor beta chains drawn from one sample of a study of T cell repertoires in cytomegalovirus infection. MiXCR was run by TCRdb on the reads, yielding one entry per CDR3 protein. The sample consists of approximately 590,000 distinct CDR3 sequences, 35% to 50% of them appearing once. What these receptors recognize is not known. Specimen: cultured PBMCs, collected from culture after CMV antigen stimulation. Receptors originate from a human donor in good health (CMV status not recorded). Some clones in this sample may be carry-over from other donors' samples. Each CDR3 is given with its conserved first and last residue. D genes are given only for firm matches. For some rows the clone size is stated as once, few or many, or as a class when expanded; others skip it.

abundance | j_gene | v_gene | d_gene | CDR3nt | CDR3aa
many | TRBJ2-1 | TRBV7-8 | TRBD1 | TGTGCCAGCAGCCGGACAGGGTCAATCGATGAGCAGTTCTTC | CASSRTGSIDEQFF
. | TRBJ2-2 | TRBV6-2/TRBV6-3 | TRBD2 | TGTGCCAGCAGTTACTCTACCCCGGGACTAGCGGGAGATAACACCGGGGAGCTGTTTTTT | CASSYSTPGLAGDNTGELFF
. | TRBJ2-7 | TRBV7-2 | TRBD2 | TGTGCCAGCAGCACCCGACTAGCGGGTATTAATTCCTACGAGCAGTACTTC | CASSTRLAGINSYEQYF
. | TRBJ1-5 | TRBV27 | . | TGTGCCAGCAGTAACTCAGGGAATCAGCCCCAGCATTTT | CASSNSGNQPQHF
. | TRBJ2-1 | TRBV12-3/TRBV12-4 | TRBD2 | TGTGCCAGCAGTCTAGGGGCTAGCGGAAACAATGAGCAGTTCTTC | CASSLGASGNNEQFF
. | TRBJ2-2 | TRBV5-4 | TRBD1 | TGTGCCAGCAGCCAAACAGGGGATTACACCGGGGAGCTGTTTTTT | CASSQTGDYTGELFF
. | TRBJ2-5 | TRBV6-6 | TRBD2 | TGTGCCAGCAGTTCTCGGGAGGGGAGGATAGAGACCCAGTACTTC | CASSSREGRIETQYF
few | TRBJ2-7 | TRBV7-2 | TRBD2 | TGTGCCAGCAGCTTAGTGGCTAGCGGCTACGAGCAGTACTTC | CASSLVASGYEQYF
few | TRBJ2-2 | TRBV7-6 | . | TGTGCCAGCAGCTTAGTTCTCGGGACCGGGGAGCTGTTTTTT | CASSLVLGTGELFF
once | TRBJ1-4 | TRBV7-6 | . | TGTGCCAGCAGCCGGGTCCCTGGAAGGGATGAAAAACTGTTTTTT | CASSRVPGRDEKLFF
. | TRBJ2-7 | TRBV4-1 | TRBD1 | TGCGCCAGCAGCCAACGCCGACGCGGGACAGGGGTGGTAAACGAGCAGTACTTC | CASSQRRRGTGVVNEQYF
. | TRBJ2-7 | TRBV11-2 | . | TGTGCCAGCAGCTTAGATGGCACAGGCCTATTCTACGAGCAGTACTTC | CASSLDGTGLFYEQYF
. | TRBJ2-7 | TRBV7-6 | . | TGTGCCAGCAGCTTAGCAAACAGGAACCCCTACGAGCAGTACTTC | CASSLANRNPYEQYF
. | TRBJ2-5 | TRBV6-8 | . | TGTGCCAGCAGTTACTCGTATCGCCAAGACGGAGAGACCCAGTACTTC | CASSYSYRQDGETQYF
. | TRBJ1-4 | TRBV10-3 | . | TGTGCCAGCCGCTCGGGGCGAGAAAAACTGTTTTTT | CASRSGREKLFF
. | TRBJ2-7 | TRBV6-5 | TRBD1 | TGTGCCAGCAGAACCGGGACAGGGGGCTTTAGCGAGCAGTACTTC | CASRTGTGGFSEQYF
. | TRBJ2-4 | TRBV4-1 | . | TGCGCCAGCAGCCAAGAATTCAGTAGCGGAAACATTCAGTACTTC | CASSQEFSSGNIQYF
. | TRBJ2-2 | TRBV6-1 | . | TGTGCCAGCAGTGATCCGGGCCGATTTAACACCGGGGAGCTGTTTTTT | CASSDPGRFNTGELFF
. | TRBJ2-2 | TRBV12-3/TRBV12-4 | . | TGTGCCAGCAGTTTAGACAGGAAGACCGGGGAGCTGTTTTTT | CASSLDRKTGELFF